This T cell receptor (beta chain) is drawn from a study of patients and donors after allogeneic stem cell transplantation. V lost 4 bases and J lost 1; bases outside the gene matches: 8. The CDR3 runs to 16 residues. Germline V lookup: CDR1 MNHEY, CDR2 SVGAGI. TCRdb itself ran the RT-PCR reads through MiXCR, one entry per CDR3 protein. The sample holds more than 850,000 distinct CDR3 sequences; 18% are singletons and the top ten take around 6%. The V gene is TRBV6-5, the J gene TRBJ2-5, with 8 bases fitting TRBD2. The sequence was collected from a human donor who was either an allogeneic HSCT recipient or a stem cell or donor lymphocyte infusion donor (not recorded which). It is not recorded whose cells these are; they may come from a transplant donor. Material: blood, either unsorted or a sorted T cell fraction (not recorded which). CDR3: CASSSRRSGGQETQYF. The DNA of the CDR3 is TGTGCCAGCAGTTCAAGACGCAGCGGGGGCCAAGAGACCCAGTACTTC.